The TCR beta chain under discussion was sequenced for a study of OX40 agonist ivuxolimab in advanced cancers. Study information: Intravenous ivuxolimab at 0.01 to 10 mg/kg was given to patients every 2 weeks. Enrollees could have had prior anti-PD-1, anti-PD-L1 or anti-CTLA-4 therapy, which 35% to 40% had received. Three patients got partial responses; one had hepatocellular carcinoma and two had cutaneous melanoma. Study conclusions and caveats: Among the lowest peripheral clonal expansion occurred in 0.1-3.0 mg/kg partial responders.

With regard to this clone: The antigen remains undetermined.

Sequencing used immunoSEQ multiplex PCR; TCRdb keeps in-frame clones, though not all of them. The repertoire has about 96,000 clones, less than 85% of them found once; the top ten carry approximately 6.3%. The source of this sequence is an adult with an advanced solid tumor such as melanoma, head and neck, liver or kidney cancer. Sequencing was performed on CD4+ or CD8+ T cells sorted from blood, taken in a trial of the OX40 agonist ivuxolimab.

CDR3 DNA: TGTGCCACCAGCAGAGATACGACGGGGGAGGCAACAGATACGCAGTATTTT. Its translation is CATSRDTTGEATDTQYF. The gene calls are TRBV15 and TRBJ2-3; possibly TRBD2 for D (6 bases). Germline V gives CDR1 LNHNV, CDR2 YYDKDF (reference sequence). Trimming cost V 0 bases and J 3 bases, with 16 bases left between them. This CDR3 spans 17 amino acids.